One and the same sample provided the 4 T cell receptor beta chains below, sequenced in a study of blood T cell repertoires in COVID-19. Measured with immunoSEQ multiplex PCR; TCRdb has only the in-frame clones, and not every one. The table shows just over 150,000 clones, with about 80% occurring only once. Source material: peripheral blood. Receptors originate from a man in his fifties or sixties with acute or convalescent COVID-19.

This clone has just one count. The genes are TRBV6-5 and TRBJ2-3, with 8 positions matching TRBD2. The CDR3 covers 14 residues. V lost 8 bases, J lost 3 bases, and 7 bases stayed unmatched. Germline V CDR1 and CDR2: MNHEY, SVGAGI. The CDR3 DNA is TGTGCCAGCGTAACGGGAGGGTTGACAGATACGCAGTATTTT. Translating gives CASVTGGLTDTQYF.

This clone was recorded a few times. This chain uses TRBV15 with TRBJ2-7, with TRBD1 matching over 9 bases. Germline CDR1 LNHNV, CDR2 YYDKDF (reference sequence). The length of the CDR3 is 15 residues. The ends lost 1 base at V and 5 bases at J; junction bases unmatched: 6. The CDR3 region is CATSRGLGTGNEQYF. CDR3 DNA: TGTGCCACCAGCAGAGGGCTGGGGACAGGGAACGAGCAGTACTTC.

The chain combines TRBV4-2 with TRBJ2-7; D is perhaps TRBD2 (6 bases). Looked up from germline, CDR1 is LGHNA and CDR2 is YNFKEQ. The V and J ends lost 4 bases and 4 bases respectively, with 11 bases between them. The CDR3 totals 13 residues. CDR3 amino acids: CASSPRDSYEQYF. CDR3 DNA: TGTGCCAGCAGCCCCCGGGACTCTTACGAGCAGTACTTC.

The chain has TRBV7-9 and TRBJ1-4; D possibly corresponds to TRBD1 (5 bases). The CDR3 extends over 17 amino acids. Trimming took 0 bases from V and 5 from J, leaving 16 bases between them. CDR1 and CDR2 from the germline V gene are SEHNR and FQNEAQ (reference sequence). CDR3 in amino acids: CASSLANIGEGNEKLFF. CDR3 coding DNA: TGTGCCAGCAGCTTAGCGAACATTGGGGAGGGGAATGAAAAACTGTTTTTT.